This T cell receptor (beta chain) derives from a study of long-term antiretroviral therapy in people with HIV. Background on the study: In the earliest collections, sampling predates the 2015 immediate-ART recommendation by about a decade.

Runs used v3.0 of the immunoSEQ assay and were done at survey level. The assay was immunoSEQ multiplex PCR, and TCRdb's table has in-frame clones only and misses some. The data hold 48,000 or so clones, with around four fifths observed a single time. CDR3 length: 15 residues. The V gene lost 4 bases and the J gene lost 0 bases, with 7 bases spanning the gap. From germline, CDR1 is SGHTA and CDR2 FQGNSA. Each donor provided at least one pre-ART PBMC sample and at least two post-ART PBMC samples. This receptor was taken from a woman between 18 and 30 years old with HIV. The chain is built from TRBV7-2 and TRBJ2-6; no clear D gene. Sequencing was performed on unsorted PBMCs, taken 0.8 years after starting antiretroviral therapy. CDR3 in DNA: TGTGCCAGCAGCTATCGACTCTCTGGGGCCAACGTCCTGACTTTC. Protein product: CASSYRLSGANVLTF. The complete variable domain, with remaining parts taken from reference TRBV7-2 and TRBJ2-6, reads GAGVSQSPSNKVTEKGKDVELRCDPISGHTALYWYRQSLGQGLEFLIYFQGNSAPDKSGLPSDRFSAERTGGSVSTLTIQRTQQEDSAVYLCASSYRLSGANVLTFGAGSRLTVL.